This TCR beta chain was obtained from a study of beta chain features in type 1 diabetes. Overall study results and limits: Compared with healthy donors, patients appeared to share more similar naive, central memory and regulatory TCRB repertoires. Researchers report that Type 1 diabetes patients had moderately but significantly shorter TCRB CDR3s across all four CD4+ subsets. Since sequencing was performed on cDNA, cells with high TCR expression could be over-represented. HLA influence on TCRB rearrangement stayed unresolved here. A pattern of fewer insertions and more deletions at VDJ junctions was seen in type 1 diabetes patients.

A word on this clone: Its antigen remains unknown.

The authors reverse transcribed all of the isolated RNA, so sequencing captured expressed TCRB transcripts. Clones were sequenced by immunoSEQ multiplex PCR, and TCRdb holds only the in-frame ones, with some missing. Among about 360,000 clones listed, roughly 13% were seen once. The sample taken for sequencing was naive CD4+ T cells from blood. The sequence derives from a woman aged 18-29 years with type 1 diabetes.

The CDR3 nucleotides read TGTGCCAGCAGCGTAGACGGGGGAGGCCTTAGGAATGAGCAGTTCTTC. Protein sequence: CASSVDGGGLRNEQFF. This chain uses TRBV9 with TRBJ2-1, with D maybe TRBD2 (6 bases). V was pared by 0 bases and J by 7 bases, with 17 bases between. Germline CDR1 is SGDLS and CDR2 is YYNGEE. The CDR3 length is 16 residues.